A selection of T cell receptor beta chains follows, all from one sample in a study of cytomegalovirus exposure and HLA in healthy donors. Sequencing used immunoSEQ multiplex PCR; TCRdb keeps in-frame clones, though not all of them. The sample includes roughly 150,000 clones, around 81% of them seen just once. The specimen sequenced was PBMCs. The receptors originated from a woman aged 40 to 50 in good health and CMV-seronegative. Both conserved end residues are part of each CDR3. The D gene is left open where the match is weak. Expanded clones are given a class, and other clones once, few, many or no size at all.

clone_size: -
j_call: TRBJ2-7
v_call: TRBV5-4
d_call: -
cdr3_aa: CASSLETNIPGKEQYF
cdr3_nt: TGTGCCAGCAGCTTGGAGACTAACATCCCCGGGAAAGAGCAGTACTTC

clone_size: -
j_call: TRBJ1-2
v_call: TRBV30
d_call: -
cdr3_aa: CAWSPPGTGYTF
cdr3_nt: TGTGCCTGGAGTCCCCCCGGGACAGGCTACACCTTC

clone_size: -
j_call: TRBJ2-7
v_call: TRBV2
d_call: TRBD2
cdr3_aa: CASRMTSGTYEQYF
cdr3_nt: TGTGCCAGCAGAATGACTAGCGGAACCTACGAGCAGTACTTC

clone_size: few
j_call: TRBJ1-1
v_call: TRBV28
d_call: -
cdr3_aa: CASSLLSSRTEAFF
cdr3_nt: TGTGCCAGCAGTTTATTGTCCTCGAGGACTGAAGCTTTCTTT

clone_size: -
j_call: TRBJ2-2
v_call: TRBV30
d_call: -
cdr3_aa: CAWSVLRGRTGELFF
cdr3_nt: TGTGCCTGGAGTGTTCTCCGGGGAAGGACCGGGGAGCTGTTTTTT

clone_size: -
j_call: TRBJ2-7
v_call: TRBV9
d_call: TRBD1
cdr3_aa: CASSPGTGAYEQYF
cdr3_nt: TGTGCCAGCAGTCCCGGGACAGGGGCCTACGAGCAGTACTTC

clone_size: -
j_call: TRBJ1-5
v_call: TRBV19
d_call: TRBD1
cdr3_aa: CASRDRERQPQHF
cdr3_nt: TGTGCCAGTCGGGACAGGGAAAGACAGCCCCAGCATTTT

clone_size: -
j_call: TRBJ1-2
v_call: TRBV5-5
d_call: TRBD1
cdr3_aa: CASSFSGGEDYGYTF
cdr3_nt: TGTGCCAGCAGCTTTTCAGGGGGCGAGGACTATGGCTACACCTTC

clone_size: few
j_call: TRBJ2-2
v_call: TRBV19
d_call: -
cdr3_aa: CASSIDRANTGELFF
cdr3_nt: TGTGCCAGTAGTATAGACAGGGCGAACACCGGGGAGCTGTTTTTT

clone_size: -
j_call: TRBJ1-2
v_call: TRBV28
d_call: -
cdr3_aa: CASGSGQSNYGYTF
cdr3_nt: TGTGCCAGCGGATCAGGACAGTCTAACTATGGCTACACCTTC

clone_size: -
j_call: TRBJ2-6
v_call: TRBV5-1
d_call: TRBD1
cdr3_aa: CASSGGQGLSHSGANVLTF
cdr3_nt: TGCGCCAGCAGCGGAGGACAGGGTCTATCCCACTCTGGGGCCAACGTCCTGACTTTC

clone_size: -
j_call: TRBJ1-2
v_call: TRBV9
d_call: -
cdr3_aa: CASSSTPQGNYGYTF
cdr3_nt: TGTGCCAGCAGCTCGACCCCTCAGGGTAACTATGGCTACACCTTC

clone_size: once
j_call: TRBJ2-7
v_call: TRBV5-1
d_call: TRBD2
cdr3_aa: CASSLDGTSGYEQYF
cdr3_nt: TGCGCCAGCAGCTTAGACGGGACTAGCGGCTACGAGCAGTACTTC

clone_size: once
j_call: TRBJ1-1
v_call: TRBV27
d_call: TRBD1
cdr3_aa: CASSLLGQGTEAFF
cdr3_nt: TGTGCCAGCAGTTTATTGGGACAGGGCACTGAAGCTTTCTTT

clone_size: -
j_call: TRBJ2-3
v_call: TRBV30
d_call: -
cdr3_aa: CAWTAGHTDTQYF
cdr3_nt: TGTGCCTGGACGGCGGGGCACACAGATACGCAGTATTTT

clone_size: -
j_call: TRBJ2-1
v_call: TRBV15
d_call: -
cdr3_aa: CATSRAGNLNEQFF
cdr3_nt: TGTGCCACCAGCAGAGCGGGTAACCTCAATGAGCAGTTCTTC

clone_size: -
j_call: TRBJ2-3
v_call: TRBV6-1
d_call: TRBD2
cdr3_aa: CASSEEAGGQTDTQYF
cdr3_nt: TGTGCCAGCAGTGAAGAAGCGGGAGGGCAGACAGATACGCAGTATTTT

clone_size: -
j_call: TRBJ2-2
v_call: TRBV5-1
d_call: TRBD1
cdr3_aa: CASSVSGTGNTGELFF
cdr3_nt: TGCGCCAGCAGCGTATCCGGGACAGGGAACACCGGGGAGCTGTTTTTT

clone_size: -
j_call: TRBJ2-7
v_call: TRBV20-1
d_call: TRBD1
cdr3_aa: CSARTGHEQYF
cdr3_nt: TGCAGTGCAAGGACAGGGCACGAGCAGTACTTC

clone_size: -
j_call: TRBJ2-5
v_call: TRBV30
d_call: -
cdr3_aa: CAWSPTRGTQYF
cdr3_nt: TGTGCCTGGAGTCCGACCCGGGGGACCCAGTACTTC

clone_size: -
j_call: TRBJ1-5
v_call: TRBV4-1
d_call: -
cdr3_aa: CASSLGPNRVEQPQHF
cdr3_nt: TGCGCCAGCAGCCTTGGCCCAAACAGGGTTGAGCAGCCCCAGCATTTT

clone_size: -
j_call: TRBJ2-5
v_call: TRBV30
d_call: -
cdr3_aa: CAWSGAETQYF
cdr3_nt: TGTGCCTGGAGTGGGGCAGAGACCCAGTACTTC

clone_size: -
j_call: TRBJ2-7
v_call: TRBV7-8
d_call: -
cdr3_aa: CASSSNAGYRSLDYEQYF
cdr3_nt: TGTGCCAGCAGCTCAAACGCAGGGTACCGGAGCTTAGACTACGAGCAGTACTTC

clone_size: -
j_call: TRBJ2-2
v_call: TRBV6-1
d_call: -
cdr3_aa: CASSLAGVRLFF
cdr3_nt: TGTGCCAGCAGCCTAGCCGGGGTCAGGCTGTTTTTT

clone_size: -
j_call: TRBJ2-5
v_call: TRBV5-1
d_call: -
cdr3_aa: CASSLAALQETQYF
cdr3_nt: TGCGCCAGCAGCTTAGCGGCCCTCCAAGAGACCCAGTACTTC

clone_size: -
j_call: TRBJ1-4
v_call: TRBV2
d_call: -
cdr3_aa: CASQIGEEDEKLFF
cdr3_nt: TGTGCCAGCCAGATTGGGGAGGAGGATGAAAAACTGTTTTTT

clone_size: -
j_call: TRBJ2-7
v_call: TRBV21-1
d_call: -
cdr3_aa: CASSRRDGRAGNEQYF
cdr3_nt: TGTGCCAGCAGCCGTAGGGACGGGAGGGCCGGGAACGAGCAGTACTTC

clone_size: once
j_call: TRBJ1-1
v_call: TRBV30
d_call: -
cdr3_aa: CAWNGDGTEAFF
cdr3_nt: TGTGCCTGGAACGGGGATGGGACTGAAGCTTTCTTT